A single sample gave rise to the 32 T cell receptor beta chains below, sequenced in a study of T cells in localized non-small cell lung cancer. Only in-frame clones appear in the TCRdb table, and some are missing; sequencing was by immunoSEQ multiplex PCR. The table has under 15,000 clones, approximately 86% seen once. Material: peripheral blood, obtained before any cancer treatment. The receptors shown here come from a male donor older than 55 with stage III lung adenocarcinoma.

This clone was seen just once. The rearrangement links TRBV30 to TRBJ2-7; D remains ambiguous. Trimming took off 2 bases at V and 3 bases at J, with 11 bases between the two ends. Per the germline V gene, CDR1 is GTSNPN and CDR2 is SVGIG (reference sequence). The CDR3 is 13 residues long. CDR3 loop: CAWSHISLYEQYF. The CDR3 DNA follows: TGTGCCTGGAGTCATATCAGCCTCTACGAGCAGTACTTC.

This clone has only one observation. The chain recombines TRBV4-2 with TRBJ2-5; D is possibly TRBD2 (5 bases). V gave up 1 base and J gave up 2 bases, with 14 bases separating them. The CDR3 has 16 amino acids. Germline V gives CDR1 LGHNA, CDR2 YNFKEQ. The CDR3 sequence: CASSQVGTRLQETQYF. CDR3 coding DNA: TGTGCCAGCAGCCAAGTTGGCACTAGGCTGCAAGAGACCCAGTACTTC.

This chain links TRBV7-9 with TRBJ2-5; 7 bases are a match to TRBD2. The CDR3 spans 15 residues. Germline V CDR1 and CDR2: SEHNR, FQNEAQ (reference sequence). The V segment lost 2 bases and the J segment 5 bases; nucleotides outside the gene matches: 8. CDR3 in DNA: TGTGCCAGCAGCTTATCGGGAGGAACGGGGGAGACCCAGTACTTC. As protein: CASSLSGGTGETQYF.

This chain links TRBV19 with TRBJ1-1; D perhaps matches TRBD1 (5 bases). In germline, CDR1 is LNHDA, CDR2 SQIVND (reference sequence). The CDR3 consists of 15 residues. Trimming shortened V by 0 bases and J by 4 bases, and 12 bases separated the two germline ends. CDR3 region: CASSIEPRESTEAFF. CDR3 coding DNA: TGTGCCAGTAGTATAGAGCCCAGGGAGAGCACTGAAGCTTTCTTT.

The chain uses TRBV29-1 and TRBJ2-2, with 8 nucleotides matching TRBD1. CDR3 length: 15 residues. Germline CDR1 and CDR2: SQVTM and ANQGSEA. The junction had 10 bases not matched to a gene; V was cut back by 5 bases and J by 5 bases. As DNA, the CDR3 is TGCAGCGTTAGAACTCCGGGACAGGAGACCGGGGAGCTGTTTTTT. This gives the protein CSVRTPGQETGELFF.

This sequence joins TRBV29-1 and TRBJ1-4, with unresolved D. V lost 6 bases and J 5 bases, leaving 13 bases between the germline ends. CDR1 is SQVTM, CDR2 ANQGSEA, per germline. CDR3 length: 13 amino acids. The CDR3, as DNA: TGCAGCGTCGGGGTAGCAGCGAATGAAAAACTGTTTTTT. Its protein product is CSVGVAANEKLFF. Full variable domain (remainder filled in from reference TRBV29-1 and TRBJ1-4): SAVISQKPSRDICQRGTSLTIQCQVDSQVTMMFWYRQQPGQSLTLIATANQGSEATYESGFVIDKFPISRPNLTFSTLTVSNMSPEDSSIYLCSVGVAANEKLFFGSGTQLSVL.

The chain combines TRBV18 with TRBJ1-2; 7 bases line up with TRBD1. Germline V gene lookup returns CDR1 KGHSH and CDR2 LQKENI. V shed 1 base, J shed 8 bases, and the junction held 7 bases outside the gene matches. There are 14 residues in the CDR3. In DNA, the CDR3 is TGTGCCAGCTCACCACAACAGGGGAAGGAAGGCTACACCTTC. Its translation: CASSPQQGKEGYTF.

V usage is TRBV11-2 and J usage is TRBJ2-5; a possible D gene is TRBD1 (6 bases). From germline, CDR1 is SGHAT and CDR2 FQNNGV. The V end lost 4 bases, the J end lost 5 bases, and 14 bases lay between the germline ends. There are 14 residues in the CDR3. CDR3 sequence reads: CASSSRGVWETQYF. The CDR3 DNA follows: TGTGCCAGCAGCTCCAGGGGAGTGTGGGAGACCCAGTACTTC. The full variable domain, rest sourced from reference TRBV11-2 and TRBJ2-5, is EAGVAQSPRYKIIEKRQSVAFWCNPISGHATLYWYQQILGQGPKLLIQFQNNGVVDDSQLPKDRFSAERLKGVDSTLKIQPAKLEDSAVYLCASSSRGVWETQYFGPGTRLLVL.

This chain uses TRBV6-1 with TRBJ2-7; 9 bases are shared with TRBD1. V shed 5 bases, J shed 6 bases, and the junction held 8 bases outside the gene matches. Germline-derived CDR1 and CDR2 are MNHNS and SASEGT. This CDR3 is built from 14 residues. CDR3 in DNA: TGTGCCAGCAGTAGGGACAGGGATTCGGGCGAGCAGTACTTC. Amino acid sequence: CASSRDRDSGEQYF.

This chain joins TRBV2 and TRBJ2-4; tentative D call: TRBD2 (7 bases). The V and J ends lost 4 bases and 1 base respectively, with 23 bases between them. The CDR3 extends over 19 amino acids. Per the germline V gene, CDR1 is SNHLY and CDR2 is FYNNEI. Here the CDR3 DNA reads TGTGCCAGCAGTGGAGAGGGGGGGCAGGGAGGCACGGCCAAAAACATTCAGTACTTC. Translating gives CASSGEGGQGGTAKNIQYF. The entire variable domain, with the rest obtained from reference TRBV2 and TRBJ2-4, is as follows: EPEVTQTPSHQVTQMGQEVILRCVPISNHLYFYWYRQILGQKVEFLVSFYNNEISEKSEIFDDQFSVERPDGSNFTLKIRSTKLEDSAMYFCASSGEGGQGGTAKNIQYFGAGTRLSVL.

This clone occurred a few times. CDR3 sequence reads: CASSPPGRGANEQYF. CDR3 in DNA: TGTGCCAGCAGTCCCCCGGGACGGGGGGCTAACGAGCAGTACTTC. The chain employs TRBV6-6 and TRBJ2-7; tentative D call: TRBD2 (7 bases). This CDR3 region has 15 residues. Trimming took off 5 bases at V and 5 bases at J, with 19 bases between the two ends. Germline loops: CDR1 MNHNY, CDR2 SVGAGI (reference sequence).

V and J are TRBV7-2 and TRBJ1-3, with D maybe TRBD1 (6 bases). This CDR3 is built from 14 residues. The ends were cut back, 5 bases at V and 5 bases at J, with 13 bases in the middle. Germline-derived CDR1 and CDR2 are SGHTA and FQGNSA. CDR3 residues: CASSGRGTRNTIYF. The CDR3 coding sequence is TGTGCCAGCAGCGGCAGGGGTACGCGAAACACCATATATTTT.

The chain links TRBV7-6 to TRBJ2-1; unclear D gene. This CDR3 region has 13 residues. Germline V gene data show CDR1 as SGHVS and CDR2 as FNYEAQ. The ends were cut back, 2 bases at V and 9 bases at J, with 11 bases in the middle. The CDR3 region has the DNA TGTGCCAGCAGCTTATCGAGGATCGGTGAGCAGTTCTTC. Protein: CASSLSRIGEQFF. The whole variable domain, remainder taken from reference TRBV7-6 and TRBJ2-1, is GAGVSQSPRYKVTKRGQDVALRCDPISGHVSLYWYRQALGQGPEFLTYFNYEAQQDKSGLPNDRFSAERPEGSISTLTIQRTEQRDSAMYRCASSLSRIGEQFFGPGTRLTVL.

The chain uses TRBV6-5 and TRBJ2-5; the match to TRBD2 covers 8 bases. The end of the DNA fits TRBJ2-7 better, so the J call may be wrong. The CDR3 consists of 14 residues. CDR1 is MNHEY and CDR2 is SVGAGI in the germline V gene. The CDR3 DNA sequence: TGTGCCAGCAGCGCCGGGAGGGGGACCTACGAGCAGTACTTC. It yields the protein CASSAGRGTYEQYF.

This rearrangement joins TRBV5-1 to TRBJ1-1; maybe TRBD1 (5 bases). Per germline, CDR1 SGHRS and CDR2 YFSETQ. V lost 4 bases, J lost 2 bases, and 15 bases lay in between. The CDR3 length is 15 residues. CDR3 residues: CASSPEGSFNTEAFF. The CDR3 DNA reads as TGCGCCAGCAGCCCGGAGGGGTCCTTTAACACTGAAGCTTTCTTT.

This chain uses TRBV7-2 with TRBJ2-3; the D gene could be TRBD1 or TRBD2 (5 bases each). Germline values: CDR1 SGHTA, CDR2 FQGNSA. This CDR3 spans 15 amino acids. Trimming removed 2 bases from V and 0 bases from J, with 9 bases in between. CDR3 sequence (DNA): TGTGCCAGCAGCTTAACGGGGCAGAGCACAGATACGCAGTATTTT. Protein product: CASSLTGQSTDTQYF.

The chain links TRBV12-5 to TRBJ2-1; no firm D call. In germline, CDR1 is LGHNT, CDR2 FRNRAP. Trimming removed 1 base at V and 3 bases at J, with 4 bases between. The CDR3 has 13 residues. CDR3 nucleotides: TGTGCTAGTGGTTTGGGCCTCTACAATGAGCAGTTCTTC. Protein sequence: CASGLGLYNEQFF.

The chain is built from TRBV25-1 and TRBJ2-1; D tentatively reads TRBD1 or TRBD2 (5 bases each). The CDR3 runs to 13 residues. From germline, CDR1 is MGHDK and CDR2 SYGVNS. Trimming removed 2 bases from V and 5 bases from J, with 7 bases in between. DNA of the CDR3: TGTGCCAGCAGTGAAATGGGGGACAATGAGCAGTTCTTC. Translating it yields CASSEMGDNEQFF. The full variable domain, with the rest looked up from reference TRBV25-1 and TRBJ2-1, is EADIYQTPRYLVIGTGKKITLECSQTMGHDKMYWYQQDPGMELHLIHYSYGVNSTEKGDLSSESTVSRIRTEHFPLTLESARPSHTSQYLCASSEMGDNEQFFGPGTRLTVL.

The chain has TRBV2 and TRBJ2-5, with TRBD2 identical over 9 bases. The CDR3 sequence is 16 residues long. The V gene's germline CDR1 is SNHLY and CDR2 FYNNEI. Trimming cost V 5 bases and J 1 base; bases outside gene matches: 8. Here the CDR3 DNA reads TGTGCCAGCAGTATTTCTAGCGGGATGGGCCAAGAGACCCAGTACTTC. This codes for CASSISSGMGQETQYF.

The chain recombines TRBV10-3 with TRBJ1-1; the D gene is possibly TRBD1 (5 bases). Germline-derived CDR1 and CDR2 are ENHRY and SYGVKD. Between the trimmed V and J ends, which lost 10 bases and 1 base, there was a span of 16 bases. This CDR3 region has 14 residues. The CDR3 nucleotides are TGTGCCAGCCGTGCGGGGGAAGGGAACACTGAAGCTTTCTTT. The encoded protein is CASRAGEGNTEAFF.

The chain carries TRBV15 and TRBJ2-2, with D perhaps being TRBD1 or TRBD2 (6 bases each). Trimming cost V 0 bases and J 3 bases, with 14 bases left between them. Germline CDR1 and CDR2: LNHNV and YYDKDF (reference sequence). The CDR3 sequence is 17 residues long. For the CDR3, the DNA is TGTGCCACCAGCAGAGACCTCAGGGGACTTCACACCGGGGAGCTGTTTTTT. It is translated as CATSRDLRGLHTGELFF.

The gene calls are TRBV9 and TRBJ2-7; D not certain. The CDR3 extends over 12 amino acids. V shed 0 bases and J shed 1 base, with 2 bases lying between them. CDR1 SGDLS and CDR2 YYNGEE come from the germline V gene. The CDR3: CASSVDSYEQYF. In nucleotides, the CDR3 is TGTGCCAGCAGCGTAGATTCCTACGAGCAGTACTTC.

The chain recombines TRBV5-1 with TRBJ2-7; D is possibly TRBD1 (6 bases). Germline V gene data show CDR1 as SGHRS and CDR2 as YFSETQ. This CDR3 comprises 15 residues. The germline V and J ends were trimmed by 0 bases and 0 bases, with 10 bases remaining between them. The chain's CDR3 is CASSLDWGRSYEQYF. The CDR3 nucleotides are TGCGCCAGCAGCTTGGATTGGGGGCGCTCCTACGAGCAGTACTTC.

J is TRBJ2-7 and V is TRBV2; D remains unclear. The CDR3 spans 11 residues. Germline CDR1 is SNHLY and CDR2 is FYNNEI. V was shortened by 6 bases and J by 9 bases, with 12 bases between the two germline ends. The CDR3 DNA reads as TGTGCCAGCAGGGCAGAGTGGGGGCAGTACTTC. Protein product: CASRAEWGQYF.

This clone has a handful of counts. This chain uses TRBV4-1 with TRBJ1-1; D call uncertain. V lost 0 bases to trimming and J lost 2 bases, with 10 bases between them. The V gene's germline CDR1 is MGHRA and CDR2 YSYEKL. This CDR3 is 15 amino acids long. The DNA for the CDR3 is TGCGCCAGCAGCCAAGATTCAAGACCCAACACTGAAGCTTTCTTT. Translated, it gives CASSQDSRPNTEAFF.

The chain uses TRBV30 and TRBJ1-3, with a possible D match to TRBD1 (6 bases). CDR1 is GTSNPN and CDR2 is SVGIG in the germline V gene (reference sequence). The CDR3 has 15 amino acids. V dropped 0 bases and J dropped 3 bases, with 12 bases sitting between them. The CDR3 DNA reads TGTGCCTGGAGTGTTTATGGGGGGCATGGAAACACCATATATTTT. Encoded protein: CAWSVYGGHGNTIYF.

The chain uses TRBV29-1 and TRBJ2-2, with 9 bases fitting TRBD1. V was pared by 1 base and J by 7 bases, with 10 bases of the junction left unmatched. The CDR3 is 16 residues long. Germline CDR1 reads SQVTM; CDR2 reads ANQGSEA. In DNA, the CDR3 is TGCAGCGTTGAAGGGGCCCCGGGACAGGGAAACGGGGAGCTGTTTTTT. Protein product: CSVEGAPGQGNGELFF.

In DNA, the CDR3 is TGTGCCAGGCCGGAGAGGGGCCAAGCTGGCTACACCTTC. It yields the protein CARPERGQAGYTF. This sequence joins TRBV6-7 and TRBJ1-2; D might be TRBD1 (5 bases). TRBV6-7 is designated an ORF whose function remains uncertain. Trimming took off 9 bases at V and 7 bases at J, with 18 bases between the two ends. This CDR3 spans 13 amino acids.

The chain carries TRBV30 and TRBJ2-7; D perhaps matches TRBD1 (5 bases). This CDR3 has 13 residues. Trimming left V 3 bases short and J 2 bases short, with 11 bases between. Per the germline V gene, CDR1 is GTSNPN and CDR2 is SVGIG (reference sequence). The CDR3 sequence is CAWSRQLTYEQYF. The CDR3 DNA sequence: TGTGCCTGGAGCCGACAGTTGACCTACGAGCAGTACTTC.

The CDR3 loop is CASSLRRQNTEAFF. CDR3 in DNA: TGTGCCAGCAGCTTAAGGAGGCAAAACACTGAAGCTTTCTTT. The J gene is TRBJ1-1, the V gene TRBV7-9, with unresolved D. The CDR3 covers 14 residues. V shed 2 bases and J shed 2 bases, with 9 bases lying between them. Germline V gene sequence: CDR1 SEHNR, CDR2 FQNEAQ (reference sequence).

The chain links TRBV7-2 to TRBJ1-5; D not certain. The CDR3 covers 15 residues. Germline V CDR1 and CDR2: SGHTA, FQGNSA. Between the trimmed V and J ends, which lost 3 bases and 3 bases, there was a span of 12 bases. CDR3 DNA sequence: TGTGCCAGCAGCTTTGACGGAGCCTACAATCAGCCCCAGCATTTT. Translated: CASSFDGAYNQPQHF.

CDR3 residues: CASSLMGEGYTQYF. The CDR3, as DNA: TGTGCCAGCAGCTTAATGGGGGAAGGCTATACGCAGTATTTT. V and J are TRBV11-1 and TRBJ2-3; the D call may be TRBD1 or TRBD2 (5 bases each). The CDR3 covers 14 residues. Germline CDR1 is SGHAT and CDR2 is FQDESV (reference sequence). The germline V and J ends were trimmed by 2 bases and 7 bases, with 13 bases remaining between them.